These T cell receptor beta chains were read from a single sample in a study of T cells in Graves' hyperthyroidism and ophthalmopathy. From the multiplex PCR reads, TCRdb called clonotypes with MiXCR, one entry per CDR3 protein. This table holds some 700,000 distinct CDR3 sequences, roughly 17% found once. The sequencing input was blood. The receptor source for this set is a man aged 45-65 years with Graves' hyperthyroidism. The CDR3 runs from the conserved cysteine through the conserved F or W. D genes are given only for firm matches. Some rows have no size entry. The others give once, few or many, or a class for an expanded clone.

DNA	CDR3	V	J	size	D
TGTGCCAGCAGCCCGAGGACAGGGGGCATCGCCGGGGAGCTGTTTTTT	CASSPRTGGIAGELFF	TRBV3-1	TRBJ2-2	many	TRBD1
TGTGCCAGCAGCTTAAGACAAGCCTATAATTCACCCCTCCACTTT	CASSLRQAYNSPLHF	TRBV7-3	TRBJ1-6	-	-
TGTGCCAGCAGCTTAGCTAGGGGCAGGAACTATGGCTACACCTTC	CASSLARGRNYGYTF	TRBV7-9	TRBJ1-2	few	-
TGTGCCAGCAGTTCCACCAGGACAGGGCTAGACACTGAAGCTTTCTTT	CASSSTRTGLDTEAFF	TRBV28	TRBJ1-1	-	TRBD1
TGTGCCAGCAGTTCAATAGCGGGGCGCACAGATACGCAGTATTTT	CASSSIAGRTDTQYF	TRBV6-1	TRBJ2-3	many	TRBD2
TGTGCCAGCAGTGAACATGGAGTAAGCACAGATACGCAGTGTTTT	CASSEHGVSTDTQCF	TRBV2	TRBJ2-3	-	-
TGCAGTGCCGCGGGGAGGGTGAACACTGAAGCTTTCTTT	CSAAGRVNTEAFF	TRBV20-1	TRBJ1-1	-	-
TGCAGTGCTAGAACTGCTAGCGGGAGTGGGGTGGGCACAGATACGCAGTATTTT	CSARTASGSGVGTDTQYF	TRBV20-1	TRBJ2-3	many	TRBD2
TGTGCCAGCACCCCGGGGGAGACCCAGTACTTC	CASTPGETQYF	TRBV3-1	TRBJ2-5	many	-
TGTGCCAGCAGCGGTTCAGAGACTAACTATGGCTACACCTTC	CASSGSETNYGYTF	TRBV6-1	TRBJ1-2	few	-
TGTGCCAGCAGCTCCGGACTAGCGGGAAAGTATGTCGGGGAGCTGTTTTTT	CASSSGLAGKYVGELFF	TRBV6-2/TRBV6-3	TRBJ2-2	-	TRBD2
TGTGCCAGCAGCTTAGCGGGGGACAGGGGGCGAAGTGGCTACACCTTC	CASSLAGDRGRSGYTF	TRBV7-8	TRBJ1-2	many	TRBD1
TGTGCCAGCTCGCCTACTGGGACCTCAAGGAACACTGAAGCTTTCTTT	CASSPTGTSRNTEAFF	TRBV18	TRBJ1-1	many	-
TGTGCCAGCAGCGAAAAACCCCGGGATTCACCCCTCCACTTT	CASSEKPRDSPLHF	TRBV9	TRBJ1-6	few	-
TGTGCCAGCTCTTTCGGACAGAGCAGAACAGATACGCAGTATTTT	CASSFGQSRTDTQYF	TRBV18	TRBJ2-3	few	-
TGCAGCGTTGAAGTCTACAGGGGCACAGATACGCAGTATTTT	CSVEVYRGTDTQYF	TRBV29-1	TRBJ2-3	many	-
TGTGCCAGCAGGAAGAGCGGGCAGCCCCAGCATTTT	CASRKSGQPQHF	TRBV28	TRBJ1-5	-	-
TGTGCCACCAACACCCGGGACAGGGACACCGGGGAGCTGTTTTTT	CATNTRDRDTGELFF	TRBV28	TRBJ2-2	many	TRBD1
TGCAGTGCTAGAGATCCCCAGCGGGGTGACAATGAGCAGTTCTTC	CSARDPQRGDNEQFF	TRBV20-1	TRBJ2-1	many	TRBD2
TGTGCCAGCAGGGCGACAGGGGAGTACAATCAGCCCCAGCATTTT	CASRATGEYNQPQHF	TRBV6-2/TRBV6-3	TRBJ1-5	many	TRBD1
TGTGCCAGCGGCCGCACGGGACTATTCCTGGGGGAGCAGTACTTC	CASGRTGLFLGEQYF	TRBV27	TRBJ2-7	many	TRBD2
TGTGCCAGCAGTGTTAATTACAATGAGCAGTTCTTC	CASSVNYNEQFF	TRBV28	TRBJ2-1	-	-
TGTGCCAGCAGCACCGAGACAGCCCTCCAAGGCGGAAAACTGTTTTTT	CASSTETALQGGKLFF	TRBV7-9	TRBJ1-4	few	-
TGTGCCAGCAGCTTCTCCGGGACTACCTCTGGAAACACCATATATTTT	CASSFSGTTSGNTIYF	TRBV27	TRBJ1-3	-	-
TGCGCCAGCAGCTTGGACGGACGGAGCTCCTATAATTCACCCCTCCACTTT	CASSLDGRSSYNSPLHF	TRBV5-1	TRBJ1-6	many	-
TGTGCCACCTCCCTGGGGCGATCGGACACCGGGGAGCTGTTTTTT	CATSLGRSDTGELFF	TRBV11-2	TRBJ2-2	many	-
TGCGCCAGCAGCTTGGATGGAAGCCTAAATCGCGAGCAGTACTTC	CASSLDGSLNREQYF	TRBV5-1	TRBJ2-7	many	-
TGCAGTGCCGGCAGGGGTGGGGACTATGGCTACACCTTC	CSAGRGGDYGYTF	TRBV20-1	TRBJ1-2	few	-
TGTGCCAGCAGCATTTGGAGACAGGGAATCTACGAGCAGTACTTC	CASSIWRQGIYEQYF	TRBV7-2	TRBJ2-7	few	TRBD1
TGTGCCAGCAGTTTAGATCGCGGGGGGGACACCGGGGAGCTGTTTTTT	CASSLDRGGDTGELFF	TRBV12-3/TRBV12-4	TRBJ2-2	many	TRBD2
TGTGCCAGCTCACCACCCCAGGGACAATACAATGAGCAGTTCTTC	CASSPPQGQYNEQFF	TRBV18	TRBJ2-1	many	-
TGCAGTGCTAGAAAGACTAGCGGGATTCTTTCCTACGAGCAGTACTTC	CSARKTSGILSYEQYF	TRBV20-1	TRBJ2-7	-	TRBD2
TGTGCCAGCAGCCCAAGACTAGCGGGAGTCGGGGAGCTGTTTTTT	CASSPRLAGVGELFF	TRBV7-3	TRBJ2-2	-	TRBD2
TGTGCCATCAAGCCAGCGGGGGGCACCGGGGAGCTGTTTTTT	CAIKPAGGTGELFF	TRBV10-3	TRBJ2-2	many	TRBD2
TGTGCCAGCAGCTTAGAGGGCCTTCTGATAGCGGGAGTCGCCCTTACCTACAATGAGCAGTTCTTC	CASSLEGLLIAGVALTYNEQFF	TRBV13	TRBJ2-1	many	TRBD2
TGTACCAGTAGTGTATCAGCGGGAGCAATTTACGAGCAGTACTTC	CTSSVSAGAIYEQYF	TRBV19	TRBJ2-7	-	TRBD2
TGCGCCAGACGGCCGTGGGCTTGGGAGACCCAGTACTTC	CARRPWAWETQYF	TRBV10-1	TRBJ2-5	-	-
TGTGCCAGCAGCCACCTCGGGACAGCTAACTATGGCTACACCTTC	CASSHLGTANYGYTF	TRBV3-1	TRBJ1-2	-	TRBD1
TGTGCCAGCAGTACGCCGGGGCCTGCAACTAATGAAAAACTGTTTTTT	CASSTPGPATNEKLFF	TRBV28	TRBJ1-4	many	-
TGCGCCAGCAAGACCGGGACAGCGAACACCGGGGAGCTGTTTTTT	CASKTGTANTGELFF	TRBV10-2	TRBJ2-2	many	TRBD1
TGCAGTGCTGCCGGGACTAGCGGGGCGGGGCTCTACGAGCAGTACTTC	CSAAGTSGAGLYEQYF	TRBV20-1	TRBJ2-7	many	TRBD2
TGCAGCGTACTCATAAACTCTGGGGCCAACGTCCTGACTTTC	CSVLINSGANVLTF	TRBV29-1	TRBJ2-6	-	-
TGTGCCAGCACTCTAGCGGAGCGATACAATGAGCAGTTCTTC	CASTLAERYNEQFF	TRBV7-2	TRBJ2-1	many	TRBD2